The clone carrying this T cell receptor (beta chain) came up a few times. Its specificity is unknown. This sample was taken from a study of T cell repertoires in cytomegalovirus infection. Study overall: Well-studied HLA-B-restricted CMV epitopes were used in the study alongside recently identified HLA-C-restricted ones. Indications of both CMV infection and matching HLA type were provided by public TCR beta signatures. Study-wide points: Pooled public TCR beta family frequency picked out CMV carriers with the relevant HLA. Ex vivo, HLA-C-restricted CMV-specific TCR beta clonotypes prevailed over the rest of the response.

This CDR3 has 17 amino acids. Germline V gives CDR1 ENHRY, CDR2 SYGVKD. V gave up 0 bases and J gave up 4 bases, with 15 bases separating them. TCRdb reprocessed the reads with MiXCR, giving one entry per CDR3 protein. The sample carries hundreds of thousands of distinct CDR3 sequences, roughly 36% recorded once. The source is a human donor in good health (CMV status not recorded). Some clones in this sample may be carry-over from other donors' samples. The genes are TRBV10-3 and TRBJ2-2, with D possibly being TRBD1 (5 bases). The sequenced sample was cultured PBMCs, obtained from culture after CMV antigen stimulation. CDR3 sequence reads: CAISESGTGIPTGELFF. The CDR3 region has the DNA TGTGCCATCAGTGAGTCTGGAACAGGCATCCCCACCGGGGAGCTGTTTTTT.